A selection of T cell receptor beta chains follows, all from one sample in a study of cytomegalovirus exposure and HLA in healthy donors. Some clones are missing from TCRdb's copy, which holds only in-frame ones; the method was immunoSEQ multiplex PCR. Of under 200,000 clones listed, 77% are singletons. Sequences were obtained from PBMCs. The receptors were sampled from a woman between 40 and 55 years old in good health and CMV-seropositive. Each CDR3 is given without its conserved first and last residue. Each record gives: clone size, V gene, CDR3 length, J gene, CDR3 protein. Clone size is not always given. Where it is, it says once, few, many or a class for expanded clones.

size: -; V: TRBV27; length: 8; J: TRBJ2-7; CDR3: AKLRVYEY
size: -; V: TRBV6-5; length: 12; J: TRBJ2-7; CDR3: ASSYSKGSYEQY
size: -; V: TRBV30; length: 13; J: TRBJ2-2; CDR3: AWIGAGGLTGELF
size: -; V: TRBV1; length: 13; J: TRBJ2-1; CDR3: TSSLQRSSYNEQF
size: -; V: TRBV5-4; length: 10; J: TRBJ1-2; CDR3: ASSRREGGYT
size: -; V: TRBV28; length: 14; J: TRBJ1-4; CDR3: ASSFTSGQGSEKLF
size: -; V: TRBV6-1; length: 10; J: TRBJ2-7; CDR3: ASSSDSYEQY
size: -; V: TRBV6-1; length: 14; J: TRBJ1-5; CDR3: ASSEEGFFSNQPQH
size: -; V: TRBV11-2; length: 13; J: TRBJ2-1; CDR3: ASRPPGLGYNEQF
size: -; V: TRBV29-1; length: 13; J: TRBJ1-2; CDR3: SASPGTGGDYGYT
size: -; V: TRBV30; length: 13; J: TRBJ1-2; CDR3: AWTPGTGAARGYT
size: once; V: TRBV19; length: 12; J: TRBJ2-1; CDR3: ASKALGGVNEQF
size: once; V: TRBV14; length: 15; J: TRBJ2-3; CDR3: ASSPLPKTEGTDTQY
size: -; V: TRBV6-5; length: 13; J: TRBJ2-7; CDR3: ASSYSGTGSYEQY
size: few; V: TRBV18; length: 12; J: TRBJ2-7; CDR3: ASSPGQTSYEQY
size: -; V: TRBV19; length: 11; J: TRBJ2-5; CDR3: ASSGDSQETQY
size: -; V: TRBV6-5; length: 13; J: TRBJ1-2; CDR3: ASRPPLGGPYGYT
size: few; V: TRBV10-3; length: 11; J: TRBJ2-1; CDR3: AIRGSIGQGKF
size: -; V: TRBV6-1; length: 11; J: TRBJ1-5; CDR3: ASSERVNQPQH
size: -; V: TRBV7-8; length: 11; J: TRBJ2-2; CDR3: ASSLTNTGELF
size: -; V: TRBV6-5; length: 12; J: -; CDR3: ASRRGQGGYEQY
size: -; V: TRBV5-1; length: 10; J: TRBJ1-2; CDR3: ASSLVGDGYT
size: -; V: TRBV29-1; length: 11; J: TRBJ1-1; CDR3: SVQEQVNTEAF
size: -; V: TRBV7-9; length: 12; J: TRBJ2-3; CDR3: ASNSGLSTDTQY
size: -; V: TRBV5-1; length: 15; J: TRBJ2-5; CDR3: ASSLGIAGAPQETQY
size: -; V: TRBV7-9; length: 14; J: TRBJ1-5; CDR3: ASSLYRGQGSQPQH
size: -; V: TRBV2; length: 13; J: TRBJ2-5; CDR3: ASSGGLAGAETQY